This T cell receptor (beta chain) appears in the sequencing data of a study of PD-1 blockade in classical Hodgkin lymphoma. Sequencing was performed with immunoSEQ multiplex PCR; in TCRdb, only in-frame clones are kept and a portion is missing. Here the sample spans about 7,900 clones, around 78% being singletons. Study results and caveats: The study reported lower baseline TCR diversity in newly diagnosed patients than in healthy donors.

Described time point: cycle 4 day 1 (C4D1), after 6 weeks of nivolumab. Brentuximab vedotin exposure varied, and every patient relapsed after autologous stem cell transplantation. Concerning this clone: Antigen unknown.

This TCR was sampled from a human donor with classical Hodgkin lymphoma. Sequenced here: peripheral blood mononuclear cells (PBMCs), sampled before the fourth cycle of nivolumab.

The CDR3 DNA follows: TGTGCCAGTAGTATAACCGCCGGGAGGGCTTCGGGCAATCAGCCCCAGCATTTT. Its protein is CASSITAGRASGNQPQHF. This chain uses TRBV19 with TRBJ1-5; D unresolved. Germline assignment: CDR1 LNHDA and CDR2 SQIVND (reference sequence). V dropped 2 bases and J dropped 2 bases, with 19 bases sitting between them. The CDR3 is 18 residues long.